The 2 T cell receptor beta chains listed next were all sequenced from one sample in a study of technical replicates of blood from a few donors. Produced via immunoSEQ multiplex PCR; TCRdb's table is partial and in-frame only. The table shows approximately 65,000 clones, with around nine tenths occurring only once. Material for sequencing was PBMCs. The source of these receptors is a human donor in good health. Some clones in this sample may be carry-over from other donors' samples.

The V call is TRBV15, the J call TRBJ1-2; 9 bases fit TRBD1. The CDR3 consists of 19 residues. V shed 2 bases, J shed 8 bases, and the junction held 21 bases outside the gene matches. CDR1 and CDR2 from the germline V gene are LNHNV and YYDKDF (reference sequence). CDR3 residues: CATSRRTGASGAGGEGYTF. The DNA of the CDR3 is TGTGCCACCAGCAGACGGACAGGGGCGAGTGGGGCAGGGGGCGAGGGCTACACCTTC.

The chain uses TRBV12-5 and TRBJ2-7; D is undetermined. V dropped 3 bases and J dropped 5 bases, with 2 bases sitting between them. CDR3 length equals 10 residues. Germline loops: CDR1 LGHNT, CDR2 FRNRAP. CDR3 amino acids: CASGFNEQYF. CDR3 nucleotides: TGTGCTAGTGGTTTTAACGAGCAGTACTTC.